This T cell receptor (beta chain) was found in a study of blood T cell repertoires in COVID-19. V was pared by 6 bases and J by 8 bases, with 10 bases of the junction left unmatched. The CDR3 runs to 14 residues. Germline V lookup: CDR1 MNHNY, CDR2 SVGAGI (reference sequence). Generated by immunoSEQ multiplex PCR, the TCRdb table keeps only in-frame clones and is missing some. The sample consists of about 140,000 clones, around 83% of them appearing once. The TCR originated in a woman over 75 with acute or convalescent COVID-19. V and J are TRBV6-6 and TRBJ1-5; 7 positions agree with TRBD1. Specimen: peripheral blood. CDR3 amino acids: CASRPGTVGKPQHF. In DNA, the CDR3 is TGTGCCAGCAGACCCGGGACAGTTGGGAAGCCCCAGCATTTT.